The 4 T cell receptor beta chains reported below all come from one sample, sequenced in a study of blood T cell repertoires in COVID-19. Sequencing used immunoSEQ multiplex PCR; TCRdb keeps in-frame clones, though not all of them. Of nearly 30,000 clones listed, approximately 90% are singletons. The sample was peripheral blood. The receptors were gathered from a human donor in a cohort sampled during active COVID-19.

As DNA, the CDR3 is TGCGCCAGCAGCCGTACCGGGACTAACGATGAGACCCAGTACTTC. Protein: CASSRTGTNDETQYF. This rearrangement joins TRBV4-1 to TRBJ2-5; 7 bases align to TRBD2. Looked up from germline, CDR1 is MGHRA and CDR2 is YSYEKL. Trimming cost V 4 bases and J 5 bases; bases outside gene matches: 10. The CDR3 extends over 15 amino acids.

The chain couples TRBV6-2 or TRBV6-3 to TRBJ2-5; 7 positions match TRBD2. Unmatched junction bases numbered 11, after V lost 6 bases and J lost 4 bases. This CDR3 region has 15 residues. Germline values: CDR1 MNHEY, CDR2 SVGEGT. CDR3: CASSQTKRGIETQYF. The DNA for the CDR3 is TGTGCCAGCAGCCAGACCAAGCGGGGTATAGAGACCCAGTACTTC.

The chain couples TRBV7-8 to TRBJ2-7, with 11 bases lining up with TRBD1. V was clipped by 4 bases and J by 2 bases; unmatched bases: 4. Germline V gives CDR1 SGHVS, CDR2 FQNEAQ. The CDR3 is 15 amino acids. This CDR3 reads CASSSPGQGAYEQYF. CDR3 nucleotide sequence: TGTGCCAGCAGCTCACCGGGACAGGGGGCCTACGAGCAGTACTTC.

V is TRBV28 and J is TRBJ1-4; D unclear. In germline, CDR1 is MDHEN, CDR2 SYDVKM. V lost 2 bases, J lost 10 bases, and 20 bases lay in between. The CDR3 extends over 16 amino acids. The chain's CDR3 is CASSLDPRGEEGKLFF. CDR3 DNA sequence: TGTGCCAGCAGTTTAGACCCCCGGGGAGAGGAGGGAAAACTGTTTTTT.